Sequencing of this TCR beta chain was carried out in a study of blood T cell repertoires in COVID-19. All enrollees were roughly 18 to 100 years old and from approximately 24 US areas. Participants reported their clinical history, and cohort assignment relied on those reports. The method was immunoSEQ multiplex PCR; TCRdb's version includes in-frame clones alone and lacks a portion of them. The data contain hundreds of thousands of clones, 90% of them singletons. Trimming left V 5 bases short and J 1 base short, with 12 bases between. The CDR3 spans 15 residues. Germline loops: CDR1 MNHEY, CDR2 SVGEGT.

This clonotype was obtained from a woman between 18 and 30 years old with acute COVID-19. The sample was PBMCs or T cells enriched from blood (not recorded which). This chain connects TRBV6-2 or TRBV6-3 to TRBJ2-1, with a possible D match to TRBD1 (6 bases). The CDR3 region is CASSPGVGSYNEQFF. Written as DNA, the CDR3 is TGTGCCAGCAGTCCAGGGGTAGGTTCCTACAATGAGCAGTTCTTC.